A single sample is the source of the 5 T cell receptor beta chains below, sequenced in a study of blood T cell repertoires in COVID-19. Sequencing used immunoSEQ multiplex PCR; TCRdb keeps in-frame clones, though not all of them. The sample lists 110,000 to 150,000 clones, around 86% occurring once. Sequencing used peripheral blood. All receptors derive from a human donor in a cohort sampled during active COVID-19.

This rearrangement joins TRBV5-1 to TRBJ2-7; no clear D gene. CDR1 is SGHRS and CDR2 is YFSETQ in the germline V gene. This CDR3 comprises 15 residues. With 5 bases removed from V and 2 bases from J, the gap between germline ends came to 17 bases. The chain's CDR3 is CASRLETETPYEQYF. CDR3 DNA: TGCGCCAGCAGACTCGAGACGGAGACCCCCTACGAGCAGTACTTC. Together with reference TRBV5-1 and TRBJ2-7, the CDR3 gives the full variable domain: KAGVTQTPRYLIKTRGQQVTLSCSPISGHRSVSWYQQTPGQGLQFLFEYFSETQRNKGNFPGRFSGRQFSNSRSEMNVSTLELGDSALYLCASRLETETPYEQYFGPGTRLTVT.

This chain uses TRBV11-2 with TRBJ2-5; 11 bases agree with TRBD1. The germline V gene has CDR1 SGHAT and CDR2 FQNNGV. Losses at the gene ends were 5 bases for V and 2 bases for J; bases not matched to a gene: 7. This CDR3 region has 16 residues. The CDR3: CASSLGTGGSQETQYF. The CDR3 nucleotides read TGTGCCAGCAGCCTCGGGACAGGGGGGTCGCAAGAGACCCAGTACTTC.

V gene TRBV7-8 combines with J gene TRBJ2-1; maybe TRBD1 (7 bases). There are 14 residues in the CDR3. From germline, CDR1 is SGHVS and CDR2 FQNEAQ. Trimming removed 2 bases at V and 4 bases at J, with 9 bases between. The DNA of the CDR3 is TGTGCCAGCAGCTTATCAGGGGGGTACAATGAGCAGTTCTTC. It specifies CASSLSGGYNEQFF.

The chain joins TRBV9 to TRBJ2-2, with 9 bases fitting TRBD1. V lost 3 bases and J lost 6; bases outside the gene matches: 6. This CDR3 is 15 amino acids long. Germline CDR1 reads SGDLS; CDR2 reads YYNGEE. CDR3 nucleotide sequence: TGTGCCAGCAGCGGCCGGGACAGGGCATCCGGGGAGCTGTTTTTT. It codes for CASSGRDRASGELFF.

This sequence joins TRBV27 and TRBJ2-1, with D possibly TRBD2 on 6 matching bases. Germline CDR1 reads MNHEY; CDR2 reads SMNVEV (reference sequence). V was cut by 5 bases and J by 0 bases, with 11 bases left in between. This CDR3 contains 15 residues. The CDR3 coding sequence is TGTGCCAGCAGTCTTGGGACTCGCTCCTACAATGAGCAGTTCTTC. It yields the protein CASSLGTRSYNEQFF.